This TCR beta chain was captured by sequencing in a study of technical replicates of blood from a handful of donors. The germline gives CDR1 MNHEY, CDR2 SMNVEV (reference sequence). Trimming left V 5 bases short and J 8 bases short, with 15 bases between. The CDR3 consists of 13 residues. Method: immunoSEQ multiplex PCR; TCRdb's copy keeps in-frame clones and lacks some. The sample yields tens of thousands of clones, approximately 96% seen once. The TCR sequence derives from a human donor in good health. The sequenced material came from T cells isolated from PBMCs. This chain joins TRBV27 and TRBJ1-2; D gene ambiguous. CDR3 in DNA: TGTGCCAGCAGTACGGTTACTTTGTCGGGCTACACCTTC. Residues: CASSTVTLSGYTF.